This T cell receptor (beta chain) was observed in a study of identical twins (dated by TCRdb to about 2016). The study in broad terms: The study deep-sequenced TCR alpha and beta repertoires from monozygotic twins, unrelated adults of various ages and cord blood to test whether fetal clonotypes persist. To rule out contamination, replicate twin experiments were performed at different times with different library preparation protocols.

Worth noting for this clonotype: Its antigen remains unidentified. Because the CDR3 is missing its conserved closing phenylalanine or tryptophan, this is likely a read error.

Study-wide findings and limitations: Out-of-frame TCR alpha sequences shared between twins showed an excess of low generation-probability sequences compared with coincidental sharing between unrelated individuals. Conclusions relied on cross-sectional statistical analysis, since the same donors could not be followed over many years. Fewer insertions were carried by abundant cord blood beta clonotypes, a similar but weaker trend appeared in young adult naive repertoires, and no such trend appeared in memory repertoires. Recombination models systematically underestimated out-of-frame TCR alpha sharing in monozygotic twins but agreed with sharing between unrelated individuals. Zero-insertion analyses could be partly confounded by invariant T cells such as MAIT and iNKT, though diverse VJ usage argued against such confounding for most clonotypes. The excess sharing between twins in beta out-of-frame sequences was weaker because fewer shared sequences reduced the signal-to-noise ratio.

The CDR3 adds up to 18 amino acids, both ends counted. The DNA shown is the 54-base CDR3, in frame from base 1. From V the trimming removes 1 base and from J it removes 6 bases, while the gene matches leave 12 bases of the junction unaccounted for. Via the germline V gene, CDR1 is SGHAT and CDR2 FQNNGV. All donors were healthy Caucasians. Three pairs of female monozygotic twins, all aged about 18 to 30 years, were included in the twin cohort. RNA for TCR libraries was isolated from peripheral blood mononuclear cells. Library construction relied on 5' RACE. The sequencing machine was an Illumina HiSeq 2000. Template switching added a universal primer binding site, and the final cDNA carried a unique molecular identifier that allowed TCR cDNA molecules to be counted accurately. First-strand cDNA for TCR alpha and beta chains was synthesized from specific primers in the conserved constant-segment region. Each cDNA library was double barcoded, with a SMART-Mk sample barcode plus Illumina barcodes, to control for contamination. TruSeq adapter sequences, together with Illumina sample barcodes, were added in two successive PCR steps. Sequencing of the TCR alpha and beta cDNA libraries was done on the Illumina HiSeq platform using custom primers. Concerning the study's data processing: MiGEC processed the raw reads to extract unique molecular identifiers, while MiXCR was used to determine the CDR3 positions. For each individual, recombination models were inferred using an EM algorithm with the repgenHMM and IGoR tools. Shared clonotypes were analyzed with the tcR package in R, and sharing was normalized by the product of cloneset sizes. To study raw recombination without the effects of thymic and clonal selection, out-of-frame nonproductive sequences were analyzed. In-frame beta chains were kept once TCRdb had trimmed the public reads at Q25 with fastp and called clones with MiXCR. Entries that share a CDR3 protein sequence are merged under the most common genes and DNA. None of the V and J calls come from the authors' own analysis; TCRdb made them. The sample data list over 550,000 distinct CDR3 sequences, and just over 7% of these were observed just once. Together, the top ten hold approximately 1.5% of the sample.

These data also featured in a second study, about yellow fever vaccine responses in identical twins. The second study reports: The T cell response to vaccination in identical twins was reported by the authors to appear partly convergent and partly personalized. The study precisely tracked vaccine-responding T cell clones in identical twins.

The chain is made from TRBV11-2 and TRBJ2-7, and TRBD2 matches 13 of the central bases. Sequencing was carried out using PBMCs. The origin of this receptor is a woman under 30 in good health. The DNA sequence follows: TGTGCCAGCAGCTTAGGATCCGGGACTAGCGGGATAGCTAGCGAGCAGTACTAC. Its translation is CASSLGSGTSGIASEQYY.